This TCR beta chain was recovered during a study of long-term antiretroviral therapy in people with HIV. Samples were assayed with immunoSEQ v3.0 at survey level. TCRdb's copy holds only in-frame clones and misses some; the assay was immunoSEQ multiplex PCR. The repertoire has fewer than 30,000 clones, approximately 80% of them found once; the top ten carry 5% to 6.5%. This CDR3 is built from 16 residues. Germline CDR1 SGHTA, CDR2 FQGTGA. V gave up 2 bases and J gave up 1 base, with 12 bases separating them. Every one of the donors gave at least one pre-ART PBMC sample and at least two post-ART PBMC samples. Specimens held roughly 0.9-10 million cryopreserved PBMC prior to DNA extraction. General study results and limits: Compared with controls, HIV repertoires showed narrower CDR3 length ranges.

On this clone: The antigen remains unidentified.

The material sequenced was unsorted PBMCs, taken 4.4 years after starting antiretroviral therapy. The gene calls are TRBV7-3 and TRBJ2-1; perhaps TRBD2 as D (5 bases). The clonotype comes from a man younger than 40 with HIV. The CDR3 DNA reads as TGTGCCAGCAGCTTAGGTACTAGTCCTTCCTACAATGAGCAGTTCTTC. Amino acid sequence: CASSLGTSPSYNEQFF.